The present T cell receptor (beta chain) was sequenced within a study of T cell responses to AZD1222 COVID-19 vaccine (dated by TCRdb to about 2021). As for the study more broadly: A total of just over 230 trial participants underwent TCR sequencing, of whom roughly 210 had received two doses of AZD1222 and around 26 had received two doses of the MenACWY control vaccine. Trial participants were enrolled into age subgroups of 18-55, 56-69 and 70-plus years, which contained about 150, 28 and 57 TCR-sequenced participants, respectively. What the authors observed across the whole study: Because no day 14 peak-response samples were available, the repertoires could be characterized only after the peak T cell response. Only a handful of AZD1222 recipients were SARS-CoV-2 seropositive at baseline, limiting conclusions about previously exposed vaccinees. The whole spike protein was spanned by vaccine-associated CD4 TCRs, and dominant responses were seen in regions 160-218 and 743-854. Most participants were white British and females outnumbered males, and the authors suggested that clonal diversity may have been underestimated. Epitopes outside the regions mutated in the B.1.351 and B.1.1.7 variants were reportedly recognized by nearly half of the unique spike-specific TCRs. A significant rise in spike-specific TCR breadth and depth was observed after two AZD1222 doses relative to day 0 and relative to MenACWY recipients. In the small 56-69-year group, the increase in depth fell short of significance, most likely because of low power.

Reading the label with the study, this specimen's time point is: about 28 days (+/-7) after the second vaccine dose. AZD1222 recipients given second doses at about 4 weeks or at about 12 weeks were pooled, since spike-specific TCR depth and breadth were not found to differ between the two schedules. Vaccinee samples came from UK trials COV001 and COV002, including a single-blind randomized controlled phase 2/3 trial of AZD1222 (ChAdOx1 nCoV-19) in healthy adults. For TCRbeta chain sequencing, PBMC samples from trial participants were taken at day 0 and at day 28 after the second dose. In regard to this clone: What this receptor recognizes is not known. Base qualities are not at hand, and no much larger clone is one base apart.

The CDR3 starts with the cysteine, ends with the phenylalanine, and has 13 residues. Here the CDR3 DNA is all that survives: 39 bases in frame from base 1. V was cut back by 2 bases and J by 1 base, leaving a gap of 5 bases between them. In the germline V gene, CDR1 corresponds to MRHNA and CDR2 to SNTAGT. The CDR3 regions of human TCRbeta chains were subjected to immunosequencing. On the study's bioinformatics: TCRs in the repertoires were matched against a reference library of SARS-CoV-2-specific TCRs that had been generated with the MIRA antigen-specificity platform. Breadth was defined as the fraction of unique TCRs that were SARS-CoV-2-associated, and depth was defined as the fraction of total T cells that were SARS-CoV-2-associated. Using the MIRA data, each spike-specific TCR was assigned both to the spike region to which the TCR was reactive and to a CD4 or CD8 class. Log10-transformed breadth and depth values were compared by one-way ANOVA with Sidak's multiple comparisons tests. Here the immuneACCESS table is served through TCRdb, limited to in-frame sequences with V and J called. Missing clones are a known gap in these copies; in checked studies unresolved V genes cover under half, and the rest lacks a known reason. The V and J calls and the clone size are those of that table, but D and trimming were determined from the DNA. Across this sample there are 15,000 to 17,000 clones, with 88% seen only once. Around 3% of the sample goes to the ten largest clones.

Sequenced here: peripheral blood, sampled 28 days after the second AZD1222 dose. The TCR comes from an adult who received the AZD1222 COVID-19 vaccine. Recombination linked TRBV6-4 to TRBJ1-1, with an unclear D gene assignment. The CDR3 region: CASSDRPNTEAFF. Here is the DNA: TGTGCCAGCAGTGACAGGCCGAACACTGAAGCTTTCTTT.